This is a list of T cell receptor beta chains from one sample in a study of beta chain features in type 1 diabetes. Some clones are missing from TCRdb's copy, which holds only in-frame ones; the method was immunoSEQ multiplex PCR. The data contain about 360,000 clones, roughly 12% of them singletons. The sequencing sample was made of naive CD4+ T cells from blood. The receptors come from a man between 18 and 35 years old in good health. CDR3s include the opening cysteine and the closing phenylalanine or tryptophan. A D gene is named only where the DNA matches it firmly. Only part of the rows carry a size: once, few, many, or a class if the clone is expanded.

TRBJ1-2 . TRBV10-3 few TGTGCCATCAGGGAGACAGGCTACTATGGCTACACCTTC CAIRETGYYGYTF
TRBJ1-2 TRBD1 TRBV30 . TGTGCCTGGGCCGGGACAGGGAAAAACTATGGCTACACCTTC CAWAGTGKNYGYTF
TRBJ2-5 . TRBV25-1 few TGTGCCAGCCTGACTGGGGAGACCCAGTACTTC CASLTGETQYF
TRBJ2-7 TRBD2 TRBV28 . TGTGCCAGCAGGGCCGGGACTACGAAGCAGTACTTC CASRAGTTKQYF
TRBJ2-7 TRBD1 TRBV6-6 . TGTGCCAGCAGACCCCATACAGGGGACTCCTACGAGCAGTACTTC CASRPHTGDSYEQYF
TRBJ1-1 . TRBV4-3 few TGCGCCAGCAGCCAAGATTGGGGGGTTGAAGCTTTCTTT CASSQDWGVEAFF
TRBJ2-5 TRBD1 TRBV25-1 few TGTGCCAGCAGTCCCGGGACAGGGGTGATAGAGACCCAGTACTTC CASSPGTGVIETQYF
TRBJ2-7 TRBD2 TRBV27 . TGTGCCAGCGCTAGATTCGGGACTAGCGGGAACTACGAGCAGTACTTC CASARFGTSGNYEQYF
TRBJ2-1 . TRBV4-2 few TGTGCCAGCAGCCAAGATTCGGCAGCCGGGGATGAGCAGTTCTTC CASSQDSAAGDEQFF
TRBJ2-2 TRBD1 TRBV30 . TGTGCCTGGAGTTACAGGGGACCCGGGGAGCTGTTTTTT CAWSYRGPGELFF
TRBJ1-2 . TRBV29-1 few TGCAGCGTTGAAGAGGAACAGACCTATGGCTACACCTTC CSVEEEQTYGYTF
TRBJ2-7 . TRBV7-2 . TGTGCCAGCAGATTTAAAGGGGGAGACGAGCAGTACTTC CASRFKGGDEQYF
TRBJ2-2 . TRBV12-5 few TGTGCTAGTGGCCAGGACTCCTGGAACACCGGGGAGCTGTTTTTT CASGQDSWNTGELFF
TRBJ2-2 . TRBV6-5 few TGTGCCAGCACCGCTGACAGGCCCAGGGCCGGGGAGCTGTTTTTT CASTADRPRAGELFF
TRBJ1-6 . TRBV28 few TGTGCCAGCGGTCCTAGGGGTCGCCGGCTGTATCCCCTCCACTTT CASGPRGRRLYPLHF
TRBJ2-2 . TRBV7-9 few TGTGCCAGCAGCGGACTGGGGTCCGGGGAGCTGTTTTTT CASSGLGSGELFF
TRBJ2-1 TRBD2 TRBV19 . TGTGCCAGTAGTTTAACCGGGACTAGCGGGAGGTCATTGTTCTTC CASSLTGTSGRSLFF
TRBJ2-7 . TRBV9 . TGTGCCAGCAGCGTAGGCGGGGGCGCCTACGAGCAGTACTTC CASSVGGGAYEQYF
TRBJ1-4 TRBD1 TRBV30 few TGTGCCTGGACTACCCACAGGGGTGAAGGAGAAAAACTGTTTTTT CAWTTHRGEGEKLFF
TRBJ2-1 . TRBV7-6 . TGTGCCAGCAGCGCAGCCCCCGTAGCGCCCTCCTACAATGAGCAGTTCTTC CASSAAPVAPSYNEQFF
TRBJ2-5 . TRBV11-2 . TGTGCCAGCAGGGCACAGAGTACTGTGGGGACCCAGTACTTC CASRAQSTVGTQYF
TRBJ1-1 . TRBV5-8 few TGTGCCAGCAGCTTGATACTTGAAGCTTTCTTT CASSLILEAFF
TRBJ1-2 . TRBV15 . TGTGCCACCAGCAGCAGACAAGCTAACTATGGCTACACCTTC CATSSRQANYGYTF
TRBJ2-5 . TRBV5-1 few TGCGCCAGCAGCTTTGAGGAGACCCAGTACTTC CASSFEETQYF
TRBJ1-1 . TRBV7-3 . TGTGCCAGCAGCCCCTCCGGGGAATACCCAACTGAAGCTTTCTTT CASSPSGEYPTEAFF
TRBJ2-7 . TRBV5-6 few TGTGCCAGCAGCTTGGGAGGCAGTACCTACGAGCAGTACTTC CASSLGGSTYEQYF
TRBJ2-3 TRBD1 TRBV30 few TGTGCCTGGAGACAGGGGGCAAGCACAGATACGCAGTATTTT CAWRQGASTDTQYF
TRBJ1-5 TRBD1 TRBV30 few TGTGCCTGGGCCGGGACAGGGGACCAGCCCCAGCATTTT CAWAGTGDQPQHF
TRBJ2-7 . TRBV7-3 few TGTGCCAGCTCCCGGGGGGCCATTTACGAGCAGTACTTC CASSRGAIYEQYF
TRBJ2-7 TRBD1 TRBV28 . TGTGCCAGTAAATCAACGGACAGGGGGTACGAGCAGTACTTC CASKSTDRGYEQYF
TRBJ2-7 . TRBV7-7 . TGTGCCAGCAGCTTAGGGGCCTCCTACGAGCAGTACTTC CASSLGASYEQYF
TRBJ2-5 TRBD2 TRBV13 . TGTGCCAGCAGCCCGGGGGGGGGAGAGACCCAGTACTTC CASSPGGGETQYF
TRBJ2-2 . TRBV7-3 . TGTGCCAGCAGCTACCCAGGTACCGGGGAGCTGTTTTTT CASSYPGTGELFF
TRBJ2-1 TRBD2 TRBV9 . TGTGCCAGCAGCGCCAGAACTAGCGGGAGCTACAATGAGCAGTTCTTC CASSARTSGSYNEQFF
TRBJ2-1 TRBD2 TRBV4-2 . TGTGCCAGCAGCCAAGCCCTAGCGGGATACAATGAGCAGTTCTTC CASSQALAGYNEQFF
TRBJ2-6 TRBD1 TRBV5-1 . TGCGCCAGCAGCCGTCCGGGACAGGGTAAATGGGCCAACGTCCTGACTTTC CASSRPGQGKWANVLTF
TRBJ2-4 TRBD2 TRBV28 few TGTGCCAGCTCGAGGGTAGCGGGGTTCAAAAACATTCAGTACTTC CASSRVAGFKNIQYF
TRBJ2-1 TRBD1 TRBV7-2 . TGTGCCAGCAGCCGGGACAGGGGCACGAATGAGCAGTTCTTC CASSRDRGTNEQFF
TRBJ1-2 . TRBV18 few TGTGCCAGCTCACCACCTACTGCCAGGGGAAACTATGGCTACACCTTC CASSPPTARGNYGYTF
TRBJ2-1 TRBD2 TRBV19 few TGTGCCAGTAGTCCGGGACTATTTCAGTTCTTC CASSPGLFQFF
TRBJ2-3 . TRBV14 few TGTGCCAGCAGCCAAGGGCTAGCGAGGACAGATACGCAGTATTTT CASSQGLARTDTQYF
TRBJ2-2 . TRBV5-1 few TGCGCCAGCAGCCTAGGACAGACCGGGGAGCTGTTTTTT CASSLGQTGELFF
TRBJ2-5 TRBD1 TRBV30 once TGTGCCTGGATAAGACTTCCGGGACAGGGTAGGGAGACCCAGTACTTC CAWIRLPGQGRETQYF
TRBJ2-7 TRBD1 TRBV30 few TGTGCCTGGAGTCCCGGTAGGCGCAGGGGGTATAGCGAGCAGTACTTC CAWSPGRRRGYSEQYF
TRBJ1-2 TRBD1 TRBV11-2 . TGTGCCAGCAGCTTAATGAGGACAGGGGGTAACTATGGCTACACCTTC CASSLMRTGGNYGYTF
TRBJ2-1 TRBD2 TRBV7-2 . TGTGCCAGCAGCTTATCTACTAGCGCTCGGGGTGAGCAGTTCTTC CASSLSTSARGEQFF
TRBJ2-1 TRBD2 TRBV30 . TGTGCCTGGAAAGGAACTAGCGGGGGCCTGCTGTTCTTC CAWKGTSGGLLFF
TRBJ2-5 . TRBV6-4 few TGTGCCAGCAGTGCCACGGACCAAGAGACCCAGTACTTC CASSATDQETQYF
TRBJ1-2 . TRBV30 few TGTGCCTGGAGTTGGGGGCAGAGAAGTTTTGGCTACACCTTC CAWSWGQRSFGYTF
TRBJ2-7 . TRBV30 few TGTGCCTGGACGGCGGCCTCCTACGAGCAGTACTTC CAWTAASYEQYF
TRBJ2-7 TRBD1 TRBV28 . TGTGCCAGCAGTTCGAGGACAGGGATACCTCGCGAGCAGTACTTC CASSSRTGIPREQYF
TRBJ2-5 . TRBV7-9 . TGTGCCAGCAGCTTAGGGGGGGACAGCGCCAGTCAAGAGACCCAGTACTTC CASSLGGDSASQETQYF
TRBJ2-7 . TRBV7-2 . TGTGCCAGCAGCTTAACGTCGGGACTGCACTACGAGCAGTACTTC CASSLTSGLHYEQYF
TRBJ2-5 . TRBV20-1 few TGCAGTGCCGCGACTAGACAGACCCAGTACTTC CSAATRQTQYF